This T cell receptor beta chain originates from a study of beta chain features in type 1 diabetes. Broader study findings: In type 1 diabetes patients, VDJ junctions had fewer insertions; deletions at these junctions were more frequent. Patients and controls would share equally any PCR tilt toward shorter templates.

This clone was found a few times. Antigen: not known. V was clipped by 5 bases and J by 3 bases, with 19 bases between them. From germline, CDR1 is MDHEN and CDR2 SYDVKM. CDR3 length equals 17 residues. Every isolated RNA sample was fully reverse transcribed, so sequencing captured expressed TCRB transcripts. The protocol was immunoSEQ multiplex PCR, while the TCRdb copy is restricted to in-frame clones and leaves out a portion. The sample has approximately 380,000 clones; over 12% are singletons. Naive, central memory, regulatory and stem cell-like memory cells within the CD4+ compartment were sorted using CD45RO/CCR7/CD25/CD127/CD95/CD27. Each population that was sorted was more than 98% pure.

Sequencing used naive CD4+ T cells from blood. This clonotype was sampled from a young woman in good health. V gene TRBV28 combines with J gene TRBJ1-4; D may be TRBD1 (6 bases). The DNA for the CDR3 is TGTGCCAGCAGTACATCGACAGGATTAACCTCTAATGAAAAACTGTTTTTT. Its protein product is CASSTSTGLTSNEKLFF.